Below are 7 T cell receptor beta chains sequenced from a single sample in a study of CXCR3-negative and CXCR3-positive naive CD8 T cells. Regarding the study as a whole: Higher TRB CDR3 hydrophobicity marked CXCR3-positive naive cells relative to CXCR3-negative naive cells.

The TRB cDNA libraries were prepared by 5' RACE with UMI labels. Using the 5' RACE reads, TCRdb records one entry per CDR3 protein without DNA. This table holds thousands of distinct CDR3 sequences. Their specific antigens are unknown. Material: naive CXCR3+ CD8+ T cells from blood. This sample's subset: CD45RO-CCR7+CD27+CD95- naive CD8+ T cells expressing CXCR3 (TNR3+). These receptors came from a human donor in good health. Some clones in this sample may be carry-over from other donors' samples.

By frequency, this clonotype registers medium-sized. The gene calls are TRBV29-1 and TRBJ2-3. CDR3 length equals 16 residues. Germline V lookup: CDR1 SQVTM, CDR2 ANQGSEA. CDR3 sequence: CSVDVVGSPTTDTQYF.

V is TRBV20-1 and J is TRBJ2-1; TCRdb's D call of TRBD2 is untestable without DNA. The CDR3 runs 15 residues. Looked up from germline, CDR1 is DFQATT and CDR2 is SNEGSKA (reference sequence). CDR3 region: CSARGRRETIDEQFF.

This clonotype is medium-sized by frequency. The chain uses TRBV20-1 and TRBJ2-7. Germline values: CDR1 DFQATT, CDR2 SNEGSKA (reference sequence). The CDR3 covers 13 residues. The CDR3 loop is CSARSSSGYEQYF.

This clonotype is called medium-sized (0.01 to 0.1%) based on its frequency. The chain has TRBV28 and TRBJ2-5; absent DNA, TCRdb's TRBD1 call cannot be checked. Germline V gene sequence: CDR1 MDHEN, CDR2 SYDVKM. This CDR3 has 14 residues. The CDR3: CASSHSTGLETQYF.

This clonotype is deemed medium-sized by its frequency. The chain employs TRBV29-1 and TRBJ2-1. The CDR3 is made up of 13 amino acids. CDR1 and CDR2 (germline): SQVTM, ANQGSEA. CDR3 sequence reads: CSVETIRVGEQFF.

According to its frequency, this clonotype is medium-sized. The CDR3 loop reads CASSESTGELFF. This chain connects TRBV25-1 to TRBJ2-2. This CDR3 has 12 amino acids. Germline V gene data show CDR1 as MGHDK and CDR2 as SYGVNS.

This chain joins TRBV29-1 and TRBJ1-3; there is no DNA to check the TCRdb D call of TRBD1. The CDR3 contains 14 residues. In germline, CDR1 is SQVTM, CDR2 ANQGSEA. Here the CDR3 reads CSALGHGSGNTIYF.